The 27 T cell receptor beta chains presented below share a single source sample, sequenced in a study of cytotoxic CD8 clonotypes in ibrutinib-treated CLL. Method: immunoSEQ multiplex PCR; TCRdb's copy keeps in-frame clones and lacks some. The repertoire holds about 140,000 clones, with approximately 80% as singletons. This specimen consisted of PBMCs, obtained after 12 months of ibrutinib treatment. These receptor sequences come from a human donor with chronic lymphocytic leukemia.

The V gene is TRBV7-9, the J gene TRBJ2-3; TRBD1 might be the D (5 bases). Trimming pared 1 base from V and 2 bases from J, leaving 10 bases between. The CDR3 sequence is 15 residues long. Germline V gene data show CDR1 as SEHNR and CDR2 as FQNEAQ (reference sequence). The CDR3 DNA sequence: TGTGCCAGCAGCTTAGACCCAGGGCCCACAGATACGCAGTATTTT. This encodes CASSLDPGPTDTQYF.

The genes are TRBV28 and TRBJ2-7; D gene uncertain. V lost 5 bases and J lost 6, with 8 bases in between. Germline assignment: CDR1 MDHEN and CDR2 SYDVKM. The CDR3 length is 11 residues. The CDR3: CASSLQSEQYF. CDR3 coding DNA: TGTGCCAGCAGTCTACAGTCCGAGCAGTACTTC.

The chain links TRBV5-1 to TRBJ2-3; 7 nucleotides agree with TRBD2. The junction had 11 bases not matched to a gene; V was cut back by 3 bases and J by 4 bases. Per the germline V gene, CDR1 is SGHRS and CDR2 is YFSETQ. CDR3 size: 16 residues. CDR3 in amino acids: CASSSSGLSPPDTQYF. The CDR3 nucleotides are TGCGCCAGCAGCTCATCGGGACTATCCCCGCCAGATACGCAGTATTTT. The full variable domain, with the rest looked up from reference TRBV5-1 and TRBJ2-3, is KAGVTQTPRYLIKTRGQQVTLSCSPISGHRSVSWYQQTPGQGLQFLFEYFSETQRNKGNFPGRFSGRQFSNSRSEMNVSTLELGDSALYLCASSSSGLSPPDTQYFGPGTRLTVL.

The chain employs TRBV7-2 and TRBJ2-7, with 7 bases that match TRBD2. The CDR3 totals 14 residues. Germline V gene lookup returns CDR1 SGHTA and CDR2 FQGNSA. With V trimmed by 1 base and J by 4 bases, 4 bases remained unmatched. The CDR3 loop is CASSLDAAGYEQYF. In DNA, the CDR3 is TGTGCCAGCAGCTTAGATGCAGCGGGATACGAGCAGTACTTC.

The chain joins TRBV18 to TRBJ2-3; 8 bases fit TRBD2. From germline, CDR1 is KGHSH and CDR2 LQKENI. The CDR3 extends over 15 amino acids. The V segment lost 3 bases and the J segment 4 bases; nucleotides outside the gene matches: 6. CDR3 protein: CASSPLRGGADTQYF. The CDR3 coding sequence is TGTGCCAGCTCACCGCTCCGGGGGGGGGCAGATACGCAGTATTTT. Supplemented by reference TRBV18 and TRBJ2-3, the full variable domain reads NAGVMQNPRHLVRRRGQEARLRCSPMKGHSHVYWYRQLPEEGLKFMVYLQKENIIDESGMPKERFSAEFPKEGPSILRIQQVVRGDSAAYFCASSPLRGGADTQYFGPGTRLTVL.

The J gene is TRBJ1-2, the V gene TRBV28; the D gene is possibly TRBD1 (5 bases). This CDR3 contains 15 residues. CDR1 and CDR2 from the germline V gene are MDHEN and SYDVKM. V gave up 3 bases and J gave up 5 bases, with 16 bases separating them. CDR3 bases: TGTGCCAGCAGTTTGCTTACCCGGGACTTATATGGCTACACCTTC. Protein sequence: CASSLLTRDLYGYTF.

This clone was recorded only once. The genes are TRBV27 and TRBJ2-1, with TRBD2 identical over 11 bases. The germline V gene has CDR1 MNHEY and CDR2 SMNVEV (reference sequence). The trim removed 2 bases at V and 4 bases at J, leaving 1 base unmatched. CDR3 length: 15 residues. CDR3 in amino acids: CASSLGTSGYNEQFF. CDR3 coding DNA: TGTGCCAGCAGTTTAGGGACTAGCGGTTACAATGAGCAGTTCTTC.

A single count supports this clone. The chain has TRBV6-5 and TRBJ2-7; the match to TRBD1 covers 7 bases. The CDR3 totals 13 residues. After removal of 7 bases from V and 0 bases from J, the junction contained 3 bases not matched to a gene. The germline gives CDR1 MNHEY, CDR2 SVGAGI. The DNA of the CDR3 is TGTGCCAGCAAACGGGACAGCTCCTACGAGCAGTACTTC. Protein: CASKRDSSYEQYF.

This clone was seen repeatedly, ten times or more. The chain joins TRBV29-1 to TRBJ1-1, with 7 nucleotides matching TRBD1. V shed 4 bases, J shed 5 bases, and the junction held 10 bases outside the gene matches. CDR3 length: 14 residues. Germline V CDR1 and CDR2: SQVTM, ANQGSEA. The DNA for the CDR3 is TGCAGCGTTGGCCCAGTCCAGGGGGGAACTGAAGCTTTCTTT. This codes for CSVGPVQGGTEAFF. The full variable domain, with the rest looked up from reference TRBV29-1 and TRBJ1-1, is SAVISQKPSRDICQRGTSLTIQCQVDSQVTMMFWYRQQPGQSLTLIATANQGSEATYESGFVIDKFPISRPNLTFSTLTVSNMSPEDSSIYLCSVGPVQGGTEAFFGQGTRLTVV.

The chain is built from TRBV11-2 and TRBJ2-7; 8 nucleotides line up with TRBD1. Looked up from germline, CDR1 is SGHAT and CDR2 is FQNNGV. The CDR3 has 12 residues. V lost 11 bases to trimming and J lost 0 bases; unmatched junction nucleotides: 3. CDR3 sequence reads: CASGQGSYEQYF. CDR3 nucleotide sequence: TGTGCCTCTGGACAGGGCTCCTACGAGCAGTACTTC.

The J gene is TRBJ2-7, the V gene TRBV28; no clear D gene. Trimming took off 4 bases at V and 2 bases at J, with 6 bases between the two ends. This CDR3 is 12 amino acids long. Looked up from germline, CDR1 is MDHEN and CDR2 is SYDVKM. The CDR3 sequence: CASSSSAYEQYF. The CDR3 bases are TGTGCCAGCAGTTCCAGTGCCTACGAGCAGTACTTC.

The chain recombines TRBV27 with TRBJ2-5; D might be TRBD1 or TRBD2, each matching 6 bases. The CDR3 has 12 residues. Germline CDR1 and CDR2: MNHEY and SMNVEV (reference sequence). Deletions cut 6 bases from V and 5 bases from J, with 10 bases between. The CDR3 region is CASRKGGETQYF. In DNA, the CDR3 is TGTGCCAGCAGGAAAGGGGGGGAGACCCAGTACTTC.

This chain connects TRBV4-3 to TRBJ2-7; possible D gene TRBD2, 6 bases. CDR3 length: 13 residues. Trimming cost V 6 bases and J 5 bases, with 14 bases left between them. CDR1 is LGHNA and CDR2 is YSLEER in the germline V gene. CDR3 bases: TGCGCCAGCAGTCCCGGGGGAGCGGACGAGCAGTACTTC. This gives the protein CASSPGGADEQYF.

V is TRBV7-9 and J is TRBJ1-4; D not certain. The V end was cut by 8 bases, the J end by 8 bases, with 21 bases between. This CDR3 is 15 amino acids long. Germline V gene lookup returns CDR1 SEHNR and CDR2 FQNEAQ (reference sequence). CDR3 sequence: CASSRFSSGREKLFF. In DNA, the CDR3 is TGTGCCAGCTCAAGGTTTTCCTCCGGAAGGGAAAAACTGTTTTTT.

The CDR3 loop is CASSQDIRDRGREQYF. The DNA of the CDR3 is TGCGCCAGCAGCCAAGATATTCGGGACCGGGGGCGCGAGCAGTACTTC. The chain carries TRBV4-1 and TRBJ2-7, with D perhaps matching TRBD1 or TRBD2 (6 bases each). The V end lost 0 bases, the J end lost 6 bases, and 18 bases lay between the germline ends. The CDR3 consists of 16 residues. The germline V gene has CDR1 MGHRA and CDR2 YSYEKL.

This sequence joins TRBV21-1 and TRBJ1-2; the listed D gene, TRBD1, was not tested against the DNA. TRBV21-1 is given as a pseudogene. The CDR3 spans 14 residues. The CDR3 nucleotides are TGTGCCAGCAGCAAAGTGACAGGATTTTATGGCTACACCTTC. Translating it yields CASSKVTGFYGYTF.

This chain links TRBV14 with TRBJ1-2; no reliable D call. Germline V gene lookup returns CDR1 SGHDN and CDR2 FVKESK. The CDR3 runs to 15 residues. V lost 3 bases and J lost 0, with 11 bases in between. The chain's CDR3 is CASSHALGANYGYTF. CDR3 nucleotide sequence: TGTGCCAGCAGCCATGCTCTTGGGGCTAACTATGGCTACACCTTC.

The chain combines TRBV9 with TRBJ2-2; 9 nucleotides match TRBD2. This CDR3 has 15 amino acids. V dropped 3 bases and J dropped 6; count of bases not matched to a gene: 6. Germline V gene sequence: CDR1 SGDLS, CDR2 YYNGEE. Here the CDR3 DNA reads TGTGCCAGCAGCGGAGGCGGGAGGGTTGCCGGGGAGCTGTTTTTT. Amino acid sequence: CASSGGGRVAGELFF.

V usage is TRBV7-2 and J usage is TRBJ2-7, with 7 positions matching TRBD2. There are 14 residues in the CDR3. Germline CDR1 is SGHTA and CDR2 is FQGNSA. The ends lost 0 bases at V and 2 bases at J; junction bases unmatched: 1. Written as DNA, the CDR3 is TGTGCCAGCAGCTTAGCCCGGGGGGCCTACGAGCAGTACTTC. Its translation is CASSLARGAYEQYF.

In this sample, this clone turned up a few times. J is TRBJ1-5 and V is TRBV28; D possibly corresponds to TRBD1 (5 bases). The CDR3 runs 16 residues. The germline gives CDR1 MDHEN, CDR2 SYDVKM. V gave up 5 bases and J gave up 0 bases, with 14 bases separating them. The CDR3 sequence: CASSAGGRDSNQPQHF. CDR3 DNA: TGTGCCAGCAGTGCTGGGGGTAGGGATAGCAATCAGCCCCAGCATTTT.

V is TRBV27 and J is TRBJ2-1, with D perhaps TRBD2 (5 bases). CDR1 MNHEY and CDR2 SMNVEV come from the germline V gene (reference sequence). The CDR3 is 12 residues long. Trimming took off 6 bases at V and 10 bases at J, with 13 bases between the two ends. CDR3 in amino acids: CASRGLFEEQFF. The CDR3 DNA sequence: TGTGCCAGCAGAGGACTGTTTGAGGAGCAGTTCTTC.

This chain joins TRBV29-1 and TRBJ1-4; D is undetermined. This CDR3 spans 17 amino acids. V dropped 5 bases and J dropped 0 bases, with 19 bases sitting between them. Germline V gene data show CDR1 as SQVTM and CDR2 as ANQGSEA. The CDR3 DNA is TGCAGCGTTAAGGGCTTTAGTCCTAGTGCAACTAATGAAAAACTGTTTTTT. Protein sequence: CSVKGFSPSATNEKLFF.

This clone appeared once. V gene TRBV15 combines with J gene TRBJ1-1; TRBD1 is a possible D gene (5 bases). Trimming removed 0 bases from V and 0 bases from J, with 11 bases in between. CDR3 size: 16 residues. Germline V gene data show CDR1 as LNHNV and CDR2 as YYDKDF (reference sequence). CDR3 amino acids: CATSRDLGTLNTEAFF. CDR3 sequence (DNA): TGTGCCACCAGCAGAGATCTAGGGACGTTGAACACTGAAGCTTTCTTT.

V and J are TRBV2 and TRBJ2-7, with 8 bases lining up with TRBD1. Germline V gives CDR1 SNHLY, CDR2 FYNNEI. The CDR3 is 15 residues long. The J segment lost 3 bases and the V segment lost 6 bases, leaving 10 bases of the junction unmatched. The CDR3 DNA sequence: TGTGCCAGCAGGGGGACAGGCTCCGCGAACTACGAGCAGTACTTC. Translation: CASRGTGSANYEQYF.

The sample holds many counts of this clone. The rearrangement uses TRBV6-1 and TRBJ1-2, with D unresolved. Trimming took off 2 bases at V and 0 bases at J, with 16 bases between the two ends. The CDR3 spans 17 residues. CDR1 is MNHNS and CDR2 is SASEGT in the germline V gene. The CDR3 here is CASSELVGSTTNYGYTF. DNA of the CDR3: TGTGCCAGCAGTGAACTGGTGGGGAGCACGACTAACTATGGCTACACCTTC.

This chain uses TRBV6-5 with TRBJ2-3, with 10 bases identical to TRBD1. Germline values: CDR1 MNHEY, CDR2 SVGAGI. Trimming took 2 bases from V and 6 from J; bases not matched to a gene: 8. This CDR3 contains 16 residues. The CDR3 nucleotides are TGTGCCAGCAGTTACAGGGCCGGGACAGGGGTCGATACGCAGTATTTT. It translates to CASSYRAGTGVDTQYF.

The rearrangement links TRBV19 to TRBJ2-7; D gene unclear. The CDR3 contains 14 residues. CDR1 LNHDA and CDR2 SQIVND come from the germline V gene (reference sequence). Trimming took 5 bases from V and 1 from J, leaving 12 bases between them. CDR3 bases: TGTGCCAGTAGTGCCGACACAGTTTCCTACGAGCAGTACTTC. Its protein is CASSADTVSYEQYF.